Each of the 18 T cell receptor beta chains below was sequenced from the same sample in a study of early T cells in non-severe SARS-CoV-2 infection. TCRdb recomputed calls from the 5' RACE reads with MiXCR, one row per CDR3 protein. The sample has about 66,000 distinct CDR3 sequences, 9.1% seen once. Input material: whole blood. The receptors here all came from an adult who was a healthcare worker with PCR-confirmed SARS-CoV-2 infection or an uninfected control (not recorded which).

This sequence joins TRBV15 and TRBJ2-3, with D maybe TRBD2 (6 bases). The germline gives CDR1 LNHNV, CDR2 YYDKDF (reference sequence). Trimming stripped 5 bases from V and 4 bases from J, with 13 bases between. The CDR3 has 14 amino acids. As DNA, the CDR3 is TGTGCCACCAGCGGACTATCCAGGGCAGATACGCAGTATTTT. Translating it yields CATSGLSRADTQYF.

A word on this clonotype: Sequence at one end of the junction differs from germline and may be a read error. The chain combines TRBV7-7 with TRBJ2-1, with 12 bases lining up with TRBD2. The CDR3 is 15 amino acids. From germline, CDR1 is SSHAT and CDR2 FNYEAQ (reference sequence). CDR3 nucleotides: TGTGCTAGCAGCTCCTGGACTAGCGGGATCGATGAGCAGTTCTTC. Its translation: CASSSWTSGIDEQFF.

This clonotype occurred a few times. The DNA of the CDR3 is TGTGCCAGCAGTGAGGACAGGGGGCAGGTCTACGAGCAGTACTTC. It yields the protein CASSEDRGQVYEQYF. The rearrangement uses TRBV2 and TRBJ2-7; TRBD1 agrees at 11 bases. V dropped 3 bases and J dropped 3; count of bases not matched to a gene: 4. CDR1 is SNHLY and CDR2 is FYNNEI in the germline V gene. The CDR3 is 15 amino acids. Full variable domain (rest looked up from reference TRBV2 and TRBJ2-7): EPEVTQTPSHQVTQMGQEVILRCVPISNHLYFYWYRQILGQKVEFLVSFYNNEISEKSEIFDDQFSVERPDGSNFTLKIRSTKLEDSAMYFCASSEDRGQVYEQYFGPGTRLTVT.

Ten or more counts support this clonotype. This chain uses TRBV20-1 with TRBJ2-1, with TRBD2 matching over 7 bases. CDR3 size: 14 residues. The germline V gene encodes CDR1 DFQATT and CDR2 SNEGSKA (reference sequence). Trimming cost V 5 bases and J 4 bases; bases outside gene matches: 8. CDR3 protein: CSAPRDYQYNEQFF. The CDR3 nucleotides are TGCAGTGCTCCCAGGGACTATCAGTACAATGAGCAGTTCTTC.

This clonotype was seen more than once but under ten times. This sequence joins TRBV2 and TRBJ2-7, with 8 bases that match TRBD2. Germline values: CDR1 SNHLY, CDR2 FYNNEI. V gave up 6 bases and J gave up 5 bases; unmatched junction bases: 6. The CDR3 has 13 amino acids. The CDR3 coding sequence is TGTGCCAGCAGATATAGCGGGGCTCACGAGCAGTACTTC. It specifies CASRYSGAHEQYF.

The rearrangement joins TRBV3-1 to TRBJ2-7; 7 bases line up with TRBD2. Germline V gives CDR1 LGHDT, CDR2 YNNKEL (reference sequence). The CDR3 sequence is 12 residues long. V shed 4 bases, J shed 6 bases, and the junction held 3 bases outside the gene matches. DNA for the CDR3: TGTGCCAGCAGCCGGGGCGGGGGCGAGCAGTACTTC. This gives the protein CASSRGGGEQYF.

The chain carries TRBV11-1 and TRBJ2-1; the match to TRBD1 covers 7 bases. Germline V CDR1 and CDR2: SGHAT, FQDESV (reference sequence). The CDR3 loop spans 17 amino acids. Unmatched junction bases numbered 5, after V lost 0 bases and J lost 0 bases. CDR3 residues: CASSLAGQASSYNEQFF. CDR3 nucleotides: TGTGCCAGCAGCTTAGCAGGACAGGCGAGCTCCTACAATGAGCAGTTCTTC.

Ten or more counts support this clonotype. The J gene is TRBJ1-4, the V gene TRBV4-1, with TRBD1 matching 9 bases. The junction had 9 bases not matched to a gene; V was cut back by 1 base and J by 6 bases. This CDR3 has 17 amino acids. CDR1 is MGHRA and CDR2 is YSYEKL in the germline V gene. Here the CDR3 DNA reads TGCGCCAGCAGCCAAGGCAACCCTGGGACAGGGTATGAAAAACTGTTTTTT. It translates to CASSQGNPGTGYEKLFF.

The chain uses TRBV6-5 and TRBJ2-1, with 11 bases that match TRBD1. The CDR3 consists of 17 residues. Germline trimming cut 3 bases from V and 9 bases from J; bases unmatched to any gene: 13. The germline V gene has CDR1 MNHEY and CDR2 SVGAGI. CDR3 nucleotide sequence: TGTGCCAGCAGTTATTTTGGACAGGGGGCGGTAGGCGCTGAGCAGTTCTTC. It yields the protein CASSYFGQGAVGAEQFF.

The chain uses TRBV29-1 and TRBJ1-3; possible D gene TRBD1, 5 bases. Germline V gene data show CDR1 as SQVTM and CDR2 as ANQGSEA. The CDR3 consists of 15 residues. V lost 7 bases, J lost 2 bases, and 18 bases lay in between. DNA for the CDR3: TGCAGCGCCGTTTTGTGGGGCTTGACTGGAAACACCATATATTTT. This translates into CSAVLWGLTGNTIYF.

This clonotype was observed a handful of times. CDR3 DNA: TGTGCCAGCAGCGGACCGTTACTAGCGGGGAACTACGAGCAGTACTTC. Translation gives CASSGPLLAGNYEQYF. This rearrangement joins TRBV5-6 to TRBJ2-7; 10 positions agree with TRBD2. Trimming at V came to 4 bases and at J to 3 bases, leaving 10 bases not matched to a gene. The length of the CDR3 is 16 residues. CDR1 and CDR2 from the germline V gene are SGHDT and YYEEEE.

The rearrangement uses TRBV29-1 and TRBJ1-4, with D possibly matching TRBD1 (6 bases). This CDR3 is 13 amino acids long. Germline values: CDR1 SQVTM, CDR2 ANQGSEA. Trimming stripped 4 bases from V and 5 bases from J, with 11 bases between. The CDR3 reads CSVGSGGNEKLFF. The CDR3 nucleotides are TGCAGCGTTGGTTCGGGGGGCAATGAAAAACTGTTTTTT. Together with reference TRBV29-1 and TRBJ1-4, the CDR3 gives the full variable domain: SAVISQKPSRDICQRGTSLTIQCQVDSQVTMMFWYRQQPGQSLTLIATANQGSEATYESGFVIDKFPISRPNLTFSTLTVSNMSPEDSSIYLCSVGSGGNEKLFFGSGTQLSVL.

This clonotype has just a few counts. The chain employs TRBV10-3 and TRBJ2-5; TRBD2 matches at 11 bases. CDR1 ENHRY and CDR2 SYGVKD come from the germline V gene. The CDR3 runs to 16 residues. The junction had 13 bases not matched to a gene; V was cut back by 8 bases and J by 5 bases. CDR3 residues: CAIGTLAGDLRETQYF. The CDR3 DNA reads TGTGCCATCGGGACACTAGCGGGAGATCTCCGGGAGACCCAGTACTTC.

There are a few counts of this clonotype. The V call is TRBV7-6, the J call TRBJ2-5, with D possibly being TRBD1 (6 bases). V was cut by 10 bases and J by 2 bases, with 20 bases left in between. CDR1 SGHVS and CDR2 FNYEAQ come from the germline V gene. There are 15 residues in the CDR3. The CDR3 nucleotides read TGTGCCACCTCGAGATCAAGGGGGTCTCAAGAGACCCAGTACTTC. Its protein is CATSRSRGSQETQYF.

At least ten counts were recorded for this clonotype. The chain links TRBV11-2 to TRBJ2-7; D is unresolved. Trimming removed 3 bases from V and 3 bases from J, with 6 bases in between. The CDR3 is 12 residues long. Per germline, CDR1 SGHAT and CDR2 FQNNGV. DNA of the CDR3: TGTGCCAGCAGCTTTTGGGACTACGAGCAGTACTTC. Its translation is CASSFWDYEQYF.

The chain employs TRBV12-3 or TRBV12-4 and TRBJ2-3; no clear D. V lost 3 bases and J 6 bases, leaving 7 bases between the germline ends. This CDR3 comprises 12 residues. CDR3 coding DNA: TGTGCCAGCAGTTTTAATGGTGATACGCAGTATTTT. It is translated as CASSFNGDTQYF.

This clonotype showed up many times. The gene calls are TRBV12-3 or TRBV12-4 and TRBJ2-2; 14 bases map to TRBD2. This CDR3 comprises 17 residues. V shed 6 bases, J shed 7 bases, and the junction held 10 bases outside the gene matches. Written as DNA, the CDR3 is TGTGCCAGCAGGCCTGGACTAGCGGGAGGCCTTGGCGGGGAGCTGTTTTTT. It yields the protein CASRPGLAGGLGGELFF.

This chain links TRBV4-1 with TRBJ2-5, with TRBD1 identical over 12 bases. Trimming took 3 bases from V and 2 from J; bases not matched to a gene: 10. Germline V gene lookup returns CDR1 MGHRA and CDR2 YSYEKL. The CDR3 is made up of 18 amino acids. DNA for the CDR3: TGCGCCAGCAGCCATCCCAGGGGACAGGGGGCCTTTCAAGAGACCCAGTACTTC. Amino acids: CASSHPRGQGAFQETQYF.